The text below deals with one T cell receptor (beta chain). These data belong to a study of response to subunit inactivated influenza vaccine. Germline loops: CDR1 MDHEN, CDR2 SYDVKM. The CDR3 loop spans 13 amino acids. V lost 10 bases and J lost 6, with 19 bases in between. One entry per CDR3 protein, called by TCRdb with MiXCR from the RT-PCR reads. The repertoire includes about 700,000 distinct CDR3 sequences, approximately 15% of them detected once, and 5.5% to 8% sits in the top ten. The chain combines TRBV28 with TRBJ2-7; D uncertain. This TCR derives from a middle-aged man who received an inactivated influenza vaccine. The starting material was PBMCs from blood, obtained 14 to 15 days before vaccination. The CDR3 region has the DNA TGTGCCATGAGCCCCGGGCTCGCCTGCGAGCAGTACTTC. Translation gives CAMSPGLACEQYF.